A single sample gave rise to the 3 T cell receptor beta chains below, sequenced in a study of T cell repertoires in cytomegalovirus infection. Their target antigens are unknown. TCRdb recomputed calls from the reads with MiXCR, one row per CDR3 protein. The sample has about 830,000 distinct CDR3 sequences, 30% to 35% seen once; the top ten hold 12%. The sequences come from cultured CD8+ T cells from PBMCs, collected from culture after CMV antigen stimulation. Receptors originate from a human donor in good health (CMV status not recorded). Some clones in this sample may be carry-over from other donors' samples.

Only a few counts were recorded for this clonotype. Given a much more abundant clone one base away, this may be a read error. The chain has TRBV7-9 and TRBJ2-7; D may correspond to TRBD1 or TRBD2 (5 bases each). The CDR3 spans 12 residues. Germline V gives CDR1 SEHNR, CDR2 FQNEAQ (reference sequence). Deletions cut 0 bases from V and 9 bases from J, with 9 bases between. For the CDR3, the DNA is TGTGCCAGCAGCTTAGCGGGGGACGGGCAGTACGTC. This encodes CASSLAGDGQYV.

This clonotype was seen repeatedly, ten times or more. The chain is built from TRBV7-2 and TRBJ2-1; the D is unclear. The length of the CDR3 is 16 residues. Per the germline V gene, CDR1 is SGHTA and CDR2 is FQGNSA. Trimming took 1 base from V and 5 from J, leaving 15 bases between them. CDR3 nucleotides: TGTGCCAGCAGCTTAGACCCAGATAGGTTAAACAATGAGCAGTTCTTC. It specifies CASSLDPDRLNNEQFF.

The genes are TRBV19 and TRBJ2-2; D ambiguous. There are 16 residues in the CDR3. Trimming cost V 6 bases and J 5 bases, with 19 bases left between them. Germline loops: CDR1 LNHDA, CDR2 SQIVND (reference sequence). The CDR3 is CASSSFTDYWTGELFF. The CDR3 nucleotides read TGTGCCAGTAGCTCCTTCACAGATTATTGGACCGGGGAGCTGTTTTTT.